Following are 5 T cell receptor beta chains from one sample sequenced in a study of cytomegalovirus exposure and HLA in healthy donors. Here immunoSEQ multiplex PCR was the method, and the copy in TCRdb shows in-frame clones only, minus some. The table has 150,000 to 200,000 clones, about 86% seen once. The specimen was PBMCs. The source of these receptors is a woman in her late teens or twenties in good health and CMV-seronegative.

The V and J genes are TRBV19 and TRBJ1-5; 7 bases agree with TRBD1. The V gene end was trimmed by 8 bases and the J gene end by 7 bases; junction bases not matched to a gene: 8. Germline V gene sequence: CDR1 LNHDA, CDR2 SQIVND (reference sequence). The length of the CDR3 is 13 residues. This chain's CDR3 is CASSLDREQPQHF. CDR3 sequence (DNA): TGTGCCAGTTCCCTAGACAGGGAGCAGCCCCAGCATTTT.

The gene calls are TRBV2 and TRBJ2-3; tentative D call: TRBD1 (6 bases). Germline V lookup: CDR1 SNHLY, CDR2 FYNNEI. Trimming pared 6 bases from V and 0 bases from J, leaving 10 bases between. The CDR3 length is 14 residues. The CDR3 loop reads CASRKDSSTDTQYF. DNA of the CDR3: TGTGCCAGCAGGAAGGACAGCAGCACAGATACGCAGTATTTT.

This sequence joins TRBV7-8 and TRBJ2-2, with 12 bases fitting TRBD1. The CDR3 sequence is 19 residues long. The germline CDR1 and CDR2 sequences are SGHVS and FQNEAQ. The V segment lost 2 bases and the J segment 2 bases; nucleotides outside the gene matches: 9. The CDR3 here is CASSLSSGTGGRNTGELFF. CDR3 nucleotide sequence: TGTGCCAGCAGCTTATCTTCTGGGACAGGGGGCAGAAACACCGGGGAGCTGTTTTTT. Based on the CDR3 plus reference TRBV7-8 and TRBJ2-2, the full variable domain is GAGVSQSPRYKVAKRGQDVALRCDPISGHVSLFWYQQALGQGPEFLTYFQNEAQLDKSGLPSDRFFAERPEGSVSTLKIQRTQQEDSAVYLCASSLSSGTGGRNTGELFFGEGSRLTVL.

Only a few counts were recorded for this clone. The chain has TRBV5-6 and TRBJ2-7; 10 nucleotides agree with TRBD1. After removal of 5 bases from V and 5 bases from J, the junction contained 4 bases not matched to a gene. The CDR3 consists of 13 residues. The germline V gene encodes CDR1 SGHDT and CDR2 YYEEEE. CDR3 loop: CASSYGQGDEQYF. The CDR3 DNA sequence: TGTGCCAGCAGTTATGGACAGGGGGACGAGCAGTACTTC.

This clone has only one observation. The rearrangement uses TRBV11-2 and TRBJ2-7, with no clear D. This CDR3 spans 19 amino acids. The germline V and J ends were trimmed by 0 bases and 2 bases, with 23 bases remaining between them. Germline values: CDR1 SGHAT, CDR2 FQNNGV. CDR3: CASSLEWRLVSHQTYEQYF. The CDR3 DNA reads TGTGCCAGCAGCTTAGAGTGGCGGCTAGTGAGCCATCAGACCTACGAGCAGTACTTC.